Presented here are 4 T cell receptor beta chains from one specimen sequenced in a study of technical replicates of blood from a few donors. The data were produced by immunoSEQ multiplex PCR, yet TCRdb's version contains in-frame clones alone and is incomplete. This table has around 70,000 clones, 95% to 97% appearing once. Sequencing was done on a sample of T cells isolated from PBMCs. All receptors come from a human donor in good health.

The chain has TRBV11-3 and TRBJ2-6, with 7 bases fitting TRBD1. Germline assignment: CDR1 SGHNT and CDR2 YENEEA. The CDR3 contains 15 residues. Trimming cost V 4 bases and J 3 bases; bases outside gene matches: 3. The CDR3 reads CASSSGGYGANVLTF. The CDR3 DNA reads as TGTGCCAGCAGCTCAGGGGGTTATGGGGCCAACGTCCTGACTTTC.

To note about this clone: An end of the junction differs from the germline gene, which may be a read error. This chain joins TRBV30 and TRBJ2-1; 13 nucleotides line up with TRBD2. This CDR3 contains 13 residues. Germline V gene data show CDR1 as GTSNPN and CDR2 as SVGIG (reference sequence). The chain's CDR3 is CAWSVVLAGGIIF. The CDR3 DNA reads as TGTGCCTGGAGTGTAGTACTAGCGGGAGGGATAATCTTC.

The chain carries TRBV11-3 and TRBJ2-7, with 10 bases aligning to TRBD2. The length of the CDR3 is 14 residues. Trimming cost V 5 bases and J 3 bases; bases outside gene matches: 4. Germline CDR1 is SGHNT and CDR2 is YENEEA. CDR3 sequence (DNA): TGTGCCAGCAGCCGCCGACTAGCGGGCTACGAGCAGTACTTC. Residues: CASSRRLAGYEQYF.

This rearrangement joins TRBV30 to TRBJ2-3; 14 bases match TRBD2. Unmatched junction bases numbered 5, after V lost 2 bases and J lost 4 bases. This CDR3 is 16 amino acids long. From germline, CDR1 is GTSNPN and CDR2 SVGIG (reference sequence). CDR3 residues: CAWSFRTSGRSDTQYF. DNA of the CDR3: TGTGCCTGGAGTTTCCGGACTAGCGGGAGGTCAGATACGCAGTATTTT.